The 21 T cell receptor beta chains below come from one sample, sequenced in a study of blood T cell repertoires in COVID-19 (dated by TCRdb to about 2020). Libraries were made using the immunoSEQ multiplex PCR assay. The clones in this table, taken by TCRdb from immuneACCESS, are in-frame only. Not every clone is retained; where verified, under half of the shortfall comes from an unresolved V gene, and the cause of the rest is unknown. The sample data list under 200,000 clones, and over 75% of these were observed just once. Of the sample, less than 8.5% falls within the top ten clones. Input material: PBMCs or T cells enriched from blood (not recorded which). These receptor sequences come from a woman aged 50 to 65 who had recovered from COVID-19.

To note about this clone: Germline is not matched at one junction end, which may reflect a read error. The chain is built from TRBV7-7 and TRBJ2-1, with D unresolved. This CDR3 region has 13 residues. Germline values: CDR1 SSHAT, CDR2 FNYEAQ (reference sequence). The CDR3 sequence: CASNPVSDNEQFF. The CDR3 nucleotides read TGTGCTAGCAACCCAGTGTCCGACAATGAGCAGTTCTTC.

This clone has just a few counts. The chain carries TRBV6-1 and TRBJ1-5; D gene ambiguous. Between the trimmed V and J ends, which lost 1 base and 7 bases, there was a span of 5 bases. CDR1 is MNHNS, CDR2 SASEGT, per germline. The CDR3 is made up of 12 amino acids. Here the CDR3 reads CASSEGLQPQHF. DNA of the CDR3: TGTGCCAGCAGTGAAGGACTGCAGCCCCAGCATTTT.

The V call is TRBV5-4, the J call TRBJ1-2, with D perhaps matching TRBD1 (5 bases). CDR1 is SGHNT and CDR2 is YYREEE in the germline V gene (reference sequence). The CDR3 consists of 14 residues. The V and J ends lost 3 bases and 3 bases respectively, with 12 bases between them. CDR3 in DNA: TGTGCCAGCAGCTCGCCAGGGTTAGACTATGGCTACACCTTC. It specifies CASSSPGLDYGYTF.

CDR3 DNA sequence: TGTGCCAGCGGGGGGACAGGGGGCTCTGGAAACACCATATATTTT. Translated, it gives CASGGTGGSGNTIYF. The chain is built from TRBV2 and TRBJ1-3; the match to TRBD1 covers 11 bases. There are 15 residues in the CDR3. The ends lost 8 bases at V and 0 bases at J; junction bases unmatched: 3. Germline CDR1 reads SNHLY; CDR2 reads FYNNEI.

CDR3 sequence reads: CASSFQQGSQHF. CDR3 DNA sequence: TGTGCCAGCAGTTTCCAGCAGGGTTCCCAGCATTTT. The chain links TRBV6-5 to TRBJ1-5; possible D gene TRBD1, 5 bases. Trimming removed 4 bases from V and 11 bases from J, with 12 bases in between. Germline CDR1 reads MNHEY; CDR2 reads SVGAGI. This CDR3 is 12 amino acids long.

The genes are TRBV7-9 and TRBJ1-4; 7 bases agree with TRBD1. The germline V gene has CDR1 SEHNR and CDR2 FQNEAQ (reference sequence). The CDR3 sequence is 14 residues long. The J segment lost 8 bases and the V segment lost 4 bases, leaving 7 bases of the junction unmatched. CDR3 DNA sequence: TGTGCCAGCAGCTCGACAGGGCGGCGGGAAAAACTGTTTTTT. Translating gives CASSSTGRREKLFF.

Here the CDR3 reads CAFYSNQPQHF. CDR3 DNA: TGTGCCTTCTATAGCAATCAGCCCCAGCATTTT. This chain links TRBV6-5 with TRBJ1-5; D unclear. Germline CDR1 reads MNHEY; CDR2 reads SVGAGI. The CDR3 is 11 amino acids. With 11 bases removed from V and 0 bases from J, the gap between germline ends came to 5 bases.

This sequence joins TRBV19 and TRBJ1-1; the match to TRBD1 covers 7 bases. V lost 10 bases to trimming and J lost 0 bases; unmatched junction nucleotides: 11. The V gene's germline CDR1 is LNHDA and CDR2 SQIVND (reference sequence). The CDR3 loop spans 15 amino acids. The CDR3 DNA follows: TGTGCCATCAAGGGAAAGACAGGGCTGAACACTGAAGCTTTCTTT. Translating gives CAIKGKTGLNTEAFF.

This chain joins TRBV5-1 and TRBJ2-7; possibly TRBD2 for D (5 bases). This CDR3 region has 14 residues. CDR1 and CDR2 from the germline V gene are SGHRS and YFSETQ. With 2 bases removed from V and 2 bases from J, the gap between germline ends came to 11 bases. CDR3 in amino acids: CASSLGLVTYEQYF. As DNA, the CDR3 is TGCGCCAGCAGCTTAGGACTCGTTACCTACGAGCAGTACTTC.

The chain has TRBV5-5 and TRBJ2-5, with no clear D. Trimming took 0 bases from V and 4 from J, leaving 10 bases between them. CDR3 length: 14 residues. CDR1 is SGHKS and CDR2 is YYEKEE in the germline V gene (reference sequence). DNA of the CDR3: TGTGCCAGCAGCTTGGGACCGCGCGGAGAGACCCAGTACTTC. As protein: CASSLGPRGETQYF.

The gene calls are TRBV5-1 and TRBJ2-3, with 8 bases fitting TRBD2. CDR1 and CDR2 from the germline V gene are SGHRS and YFSETQ. There are 15 residues in the CDR3. Trimming removed 5 bases from V and 2 bases from J; junction bases left unmatched: 7. DNA for the CDR3: TGCGCCAGCAGGGAAGTAGCGGGGTCCACAGATACGCAGTATTTT. This gives the protein CASREVAGSTDTQYF.

The chain carries TRBV7-8 and TRBJ1-6, with D maybe TRBD1 (5 bases). Germline lookup yields CDR1 SGHVS and CDR2 FQNEAQ. Deletions cut 2 bases from V and 8 bases from J, with 19 bases between. The CDR3 runs 17 residues. CDR3 sequence (DNA): TGTGCCAGCAGCTTATCGGGAGGGAGGGGTCAAGATTCACCCCTCCACTTT. As protein: CASSLSGGRGQDSPLHF.

The rearrangement links TRBV2 to TRBJ1-1; possible D gene TRBD1, 5 bases. V shed 5 bases and J shed 0 bases, with 13 bases lying between them. Germline V gene data show CDR1 as SNHLY and CDR2 as FYNNEI. This CDR3 region has 15 residues. The CDR3 region is CASSLGRIMNTEAFF. CDR3 sequence (DNA): TGTGCCAGCAGTCTGGGGCGAATAATGAACACTGAAGCTTTCTTT.

DNA for the CDR3: TGCGCCAGCAGGGGGGGACAGGCCGATTCACCCCTCCACTTT. It codes for CASRGGQADSPLHF. The rearrangement links TRBV5-1 to TRBJ1-6; 8 bases are a match to TRBD1. CDR1 and CDR2 from the germline V gene are SGHRS and YFSETQ. This CDR3 is built from 14 residues. The junction had 6 bases not matched to a gene; V was cut back by 5 bases and J by 8 bases.

J is TRBJ2-7 and V is TRBV5-1, with 8 bases aligning to TRBD1. Germline trimming cut 0 bases from V and 3 bases from J; bases unmatched to any gene: 5. The CDR3 is made up of 15 amino acids. Germline assignment: CDR1 SGHRS and CDR2 YFSETQ. CDR3 sequence reads: CASSLAATGVYEQYF. The CDR3 region has the DNA TGCGCCAGCAGCTTGGCGGCGACAGGGGTCTACGAGCAGTACTTC.

The chain uses TRBV7-9 and TRBJ2-3, with 8 bases that match TRBD1. This CDR3 has 17 amino acids. The trim removed 1 base at V and 1 base at J, leaving 7 bases unmatched. The germline CDR1 and CDR2 sequences are SEHNR and FQNEAQ (reference sequence). The DNA for the CDR3 is TGTGCCAGCAGCTTAGGGGACAGGAGATGGGGCACAGATACGCAGTATTTT. Translated: CASSLGDRRWGTDTQYF.

This clone was seen a single time. This sequence joins TRBV14 and TRBJ2-7; D may be TRBD2 (6 bases). Germline V gene data show CDR1 as SGHDN and CDR2 as FVKESK. V lost 0 bases and J lost 5, with 17 bases in between. The CDR3 contains 16 residues. The CDR3 loop reads CASSQDLRGWRDEQYF. CDR3 bases: TGTGCCAGCAGCCAAGATCTGAGGGGTTGGAGGGACGAGCAGTACTTC.

The rearrangement joins TRBV24-1 to TRBJ1-5; D unclear. The CDR3 is made up of 15 amino acids. The germline gives CDR1 KGHDR, CDR2 SFDVKD. V lost 3 bases and J lost 0, with 8 bases in between. The CDR3: CATSDPGDSNQPQHF. CDR3 sequence (DNA): TGTGCCACCAGTGATCCGGGAGATAGCAATCAGCCCCAGCATTTT.

The chain carries TRBV18 and TRBJ1-1; 8 bases are shared with TRBD1. The CDR3 is made up of 16 amino acids. Germline lookup yields CDR1 KGHSH and CDR2 LQKENI. After removal of 6 bases from V and 6 bases from J, the junction contained 15 bases not matched to a gene. The CDR3 is CASSSGQGRTFSEAFF. The CDR3, as DNA: TGTGCCAGCTCCTCAGGACAGGGCAGGACGTTCTCTGAAGCTTTCTTT.

The chain links TRBV3-1 (or the pseudogene TRBV3-2) to TRBJ1-4, with 7 positions matching TRBD1. Germline V gene sequence: CDR1 LGHDT, CDR2 YNNKEL (reference sequence). The CDR3 covers 16 residues. The J segment lost 4 bases and the V segment lost 4 bases, leaving 9 bases of the junction unmatched. The CDR3 spells CASSRRDRLINEKLFF. DNA of the CDR3: TGTGCCAGCAGCCGAAGGGACAGACTTATTAATGAAAAACTGTTTTTT.

The V and J genes are TRBV7-3 and TRBJ2-7, with D perhaps matching TRBD1 (7 bases). Deletions cut 6 bases from V and 6 bases from J, with 18 bases between. The CDR3 loop spans 14 amino acids. CDR1 is SGHTA and CDR2 is FQGTGA in the germline V gene. CDR3 bases: TGTGCCAGCAGTCCCCAGGGGGGCTTGGTCGAGCAGTACTTC. It encodes CASSPQGGLVEQYF.